There are many counts of the clone carrying this T cell receptor beta chain. Its antigen is as yet unknown. TCRdb itself ran the 5' RACE reads through MiXCR, one entry per CDR3 protein. The sample includes 690,000 or so distinct CDR3 sequences, around 6% of them seen just once. The data were taken from a study of identical twins. This CDR3 is 12 amino acids long. V was cut by 2 bases and J by 4 bases, with 5 bases left in between. Germline lookup yields CDR1 MNHEY and CDR2 SVGEGT. Study-wide results and caveats: The analysis was cross-sectional rather than longitudinal within donors.

The TCR was taken from a man younger than 30 in good health. The chain joins TRBV6-2 or TRBV6-3 to TRBJ1-1; D call uncertain. Specimen: naive T cells sorted from blood. For the CDR3, the DNA is TGTGCCAGCAGTTACGGAGTCACTGAAGCTTTCTTT. Its translation is CASSYGVTEAFF.